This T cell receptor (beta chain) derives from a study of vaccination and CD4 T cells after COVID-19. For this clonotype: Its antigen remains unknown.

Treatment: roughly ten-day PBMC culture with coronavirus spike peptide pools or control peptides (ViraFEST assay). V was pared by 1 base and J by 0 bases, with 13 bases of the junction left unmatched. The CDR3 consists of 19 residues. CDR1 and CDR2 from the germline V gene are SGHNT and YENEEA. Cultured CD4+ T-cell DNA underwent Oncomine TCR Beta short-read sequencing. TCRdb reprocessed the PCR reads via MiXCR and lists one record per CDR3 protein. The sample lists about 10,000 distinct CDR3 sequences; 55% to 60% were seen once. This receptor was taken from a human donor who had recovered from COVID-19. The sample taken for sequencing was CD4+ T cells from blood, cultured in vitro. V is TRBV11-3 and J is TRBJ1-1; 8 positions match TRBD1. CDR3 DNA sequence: TGTGCCAGCAGCTTAGGCCTCCAGTGGGGCAGGGGGCTGAACACTGAAGCTTTCTTT. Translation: CASSLGLQWGRGLNTEAFF.